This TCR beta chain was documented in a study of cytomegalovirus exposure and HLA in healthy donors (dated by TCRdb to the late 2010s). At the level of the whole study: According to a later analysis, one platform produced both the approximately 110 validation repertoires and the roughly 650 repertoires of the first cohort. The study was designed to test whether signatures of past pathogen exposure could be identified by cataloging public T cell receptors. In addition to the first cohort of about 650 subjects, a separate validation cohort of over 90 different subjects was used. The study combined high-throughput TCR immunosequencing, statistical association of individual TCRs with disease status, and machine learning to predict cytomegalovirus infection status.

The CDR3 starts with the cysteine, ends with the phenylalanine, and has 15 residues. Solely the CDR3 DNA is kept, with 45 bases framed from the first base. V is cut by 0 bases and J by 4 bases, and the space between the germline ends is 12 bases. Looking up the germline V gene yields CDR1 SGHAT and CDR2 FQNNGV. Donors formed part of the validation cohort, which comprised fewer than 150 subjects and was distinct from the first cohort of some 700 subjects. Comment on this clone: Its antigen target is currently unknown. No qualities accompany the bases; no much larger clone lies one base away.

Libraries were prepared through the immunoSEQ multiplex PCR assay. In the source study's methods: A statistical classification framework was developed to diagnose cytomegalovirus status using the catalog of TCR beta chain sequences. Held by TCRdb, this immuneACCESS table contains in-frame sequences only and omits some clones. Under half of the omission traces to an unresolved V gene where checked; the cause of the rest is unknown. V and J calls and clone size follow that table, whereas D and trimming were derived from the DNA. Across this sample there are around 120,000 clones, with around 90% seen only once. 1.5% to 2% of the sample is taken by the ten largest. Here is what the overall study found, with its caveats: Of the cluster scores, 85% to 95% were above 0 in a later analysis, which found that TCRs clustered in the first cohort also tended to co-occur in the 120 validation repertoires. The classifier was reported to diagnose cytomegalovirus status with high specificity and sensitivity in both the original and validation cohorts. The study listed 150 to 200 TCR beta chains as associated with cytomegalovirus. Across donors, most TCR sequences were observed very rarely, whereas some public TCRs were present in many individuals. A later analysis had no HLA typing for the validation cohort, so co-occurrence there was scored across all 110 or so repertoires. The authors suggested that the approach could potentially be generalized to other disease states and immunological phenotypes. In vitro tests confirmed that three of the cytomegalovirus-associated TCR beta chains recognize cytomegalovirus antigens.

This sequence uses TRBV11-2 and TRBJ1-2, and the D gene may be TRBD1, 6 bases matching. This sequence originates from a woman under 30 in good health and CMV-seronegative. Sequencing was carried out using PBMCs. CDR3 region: CASSLEAGAAYGYTF. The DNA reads TGTGCCAGCAGCTTAGAGGCAGGGGCCGCCTATGGCTACACCTTC.